Following are 18 T cell receptor beta chains from one sample sequenced in a study of blood T cell repertoires in COVID-19. Produced via immunoSEQ multiplex PCR; TCRdb's table is partial and in-frame only. The table lists about 170,000 clones, more than 65% of them singletons. The sample consisted of peripheral blood. These TCRs come from a human donor with acute or convalescent COVID-19. The donor label of this sample is uncertain.

J is TRBJ2-3 and V is TRBV7-9; TRBD2 matches at 12 bases. V gave up 2 bases and J gave up 4 bases; unmatched junction bases: 4. The CDR3 spans 16 residues. Germline V CDR1 and CDR2: SEHNR, FQNEAQ (reference sequence). The CDR3 here is CASSLSTSGGADTQYF. The CDR3 DNA reads TGTGCCAGCAGCTTATCGACTAGCGGGGGTGCAGATACGCAGTATTTT.

V gene TRBV7-3 combines with J gene TRBJ1-6, with TRBD1 matching over 7 bases. The V gene end was trimmed by 8 bases and the J gene end by 4 bases; junction bases not matched to a gene: 5. The CDR3 covers 14 residues. Germline V gene sequence: CDR1 SGHTA, CDR2 FQGTGA. The CDR3 nucleotides are TGTGCCAGCGCGGCAGGGGGATATAATTCACCCCTCCACTTT. It specifies CASAAGGYNSPLHF.

The chain joins TRBV19 to TRBJ1-4, with D possibly matching TRBD1 (5 bases). The V gene lost 11 bases and the J gene lost 2 bases, with 12 bases spanning the gap. This CDR3 is 13 amino acids long. Germline lookup yields CDR1 LNHDA and CDR2 SQIVND (reference sequence). CDR3 nucleotide sequence: TGTGCCGTAAAGGGGTGGACTAATGAAAAACTGTTTTTT. Translation: CAVKGWTNEKLFF.

This chain joins TRBV9 and TRBJ2-5; TRBD1 matches at 9 bases. This CDR3 has 16 residues. V dropped 3 bases and J dropped 7; count of bases not matched to a gene: 13. Germline CDR1 SGDLS, CDR2 YYNGEE. In DNA form, the CDR3 reads TGTGCCAGCAGCGCGCCACAGGGGGCGCCAGAAGTGACCCAGTACTTC. This translates into CASSAPQGAPEVTQYF.

The rearrangement links TRBV29-1 to TRBJ1-2; D not resolved. CDR3 length: 11 residues. Trimming pared 4 bases from V and 2 bases from J, leaving 5 bases between. Germline assignment: CDR1 SQVTM and CDR2 ANQGSEA. The CDR3 DNA is TGCAGCGTTGTCCTAAACTATGGCTACACCTTC. Amino acids: CSVVLNYGYTF.

The chain has TRBV5-4 and TRBJ1-2, with 7 positions matching TRBD1. Germline trimming cut 1 base from V and 4 bases from J; bases unmatched to any gene: 7. Germline lookup yields CDR1 SGHNT and CDR2 YYREEE (reference sequence). CDR3 length: 15 residues. CDR3 in DNA: TGTGCCAGCAGCTTGCCTACAGGGGATAGCTATGGCTACACCTTC. Its protein is CASSLPTGDSYGYTF.

This rearrangement joins TRBV12-5 to TRBJ2-5, with D perhaps TRBD2 (5 bases). Germline CDR1 is LGHNT and CDR2 is FRNRAP. The ends were cut back, 4 bases at V and 1 base at J, with 10 bases in the middle. The CDR3 contains 14 residues. CDR3 sequence (DNA): TGTGCTAGTGGTTGGGTAGGAGGCCAAGAGACCCAGTACTTC. Translation gives CASGWVGGQETQYF.

V and J are TRBV2 and TRBJ1-5; tentative D call: TRBD1 (5 bases). CDR1 is SNHLY and CDR2 is FYNNEI in the germline V gene. V was shortened by 1 base and J by 0 bases, with 16 bases between the two germline ends. The CDR3 sequence is 18 residues long. The CDR3 sequence is CASSEDSTRGTSNQPQHF. The CDR3, as DNA: TGTGCCAGCAGTGAAGACTCAACGCGGGGCACTAGCAATCAGCCCCAGCATTTT.

The rearrangement links TRBV27 to TRBJ1-1; D not certain. V was cut by 3 bases and J by 11 bases, with 19 bases left in between. CDR3 size: 14 residues. Germline V gene lookup returns CDR1 MNHEY and CDR2 SMNVEV (reference sequence). The DNA of the CDR3 is TGTGCCAGCAGTTTCGAGCCAGATGGTCTACAGGCTTTCTTT. The encoded protein is CASSFEPDGLQAFF.

This clone was observed a few times. This chain joins TRBV9 and TRBJ2-1; 14 bases map to TRBD2. The CDR3 runs 17 residues. Germline values: CDR1 SGDLS, CDR2 YYNGEE. V lost 3 bases and J lost 5; bases outside the gene matches: 7. CDR3 DNA sequence: TGTGCCAGCAGCGCTGGGACTAGCGGGAGATACGACAATGAGCAGTTCTTC. It is translated as CASSAGTSGRYDNEQFF. The variable domain in full, completed from reference TRBV9 and TRBJ2-1, reads DSGVTQTPKHLITATGQRVTLRCSPRSGDLSVYWYQQSLDQGLQFLIQYYNGEERAKGNILERFSAQQFPDLHSELNLSSLELGDSALYFCASSAGTSGRYDNEQFFGPGTRLTVL.

The chain combines TRBV5-1 with TRBJ2-2; D is undetermined. Per the germline V gene, CDR1 is SGHRS and CDR2 is YFSETQ. The CDR3 has 14 residues. V shed 1 base and J shed 3 bases, with 7 bases lying between them. Written as DNA, the CDR3 is TGCGCCAGCAGCTTGCCTGCAGACACCGGGGAGCTGTTTTTT. This gives the protein CASSLPADTGELFF.

The chain combines TRBV6-5 with TRBJ2-3; tentative D call: TRBD2 (5 bases). V dropped 8 bases and J dropped 0 bases, with 15 bases sitting between them. The CDR3 contains 15 residues. Germline-derived CDR1 and CDR2 are MNHEY and SVGAGI. CDR3 nucleotide sequence: TGTGCCAGCGGGCATGGCGGACTTAGCACAGATACGCAGTATTTT. Translating it yields CASGHGGLSTDTQYF.

V and J are TRBV6-5 and TRBJ1-2; no clear D. CDR3 size: 14 residues. The ends were cut back, 2 bases at V and 8 bases at J, with 15 bases in the middle. CDR1 MNHEY and CDR2 SVGAGI come from the germline V gene. This CDR3 reads CASSYRNSGRGYTF. The DNA of the CDR3 is TGTGCCAGCAGTTACCGGAATTCGGGAAGAGGCTACACCTTC.

The chain couples TRBV6-1 to TRBJ2-7; TRBD1 agrees at 9 bases. The CDR3 contains 16 residues. The V gene's germline CDR1 is MNHNS and CDR2 SASEGT. Trimming took 2 bases from V and 3 from J; bases not matched to a gene: 8. CDR3 loop: CASSESPGQGVYEQYF. CDR3 in DNA: TGTGCCAGCAGTGAATCCCCGGGACAGGGTGTCTACGAGCAGTACTTC.

CDR3 in DNA: TGTGCCAGCAGCGGCCTAGGGACAGCGACGCCAGATACGCAGTATTTT. It yields the protein CASSGLGTATPDTQYF. This chain connects TRBV21-1 to TRBJ2-3; the table's D call of TRBD1 was not tested on the DNA. TRBV21-1 is a known pseudogene. The CDR3 sequence is 16 residues long.

V and J are TRBV25-1 and TRBJ1-2; TRBD1 matches 9 bases. V dropped 2 bases and J dropped 4; count of bases not matched to a gene: 2. The CDR3 runs 14 residues. Per the germline V gene, CDR1 is MGHDK and CDR2 is SYGVNS. The CDR3 loop reads CASSEGDRVYGYTF. CDR3 in DNA: TGTGCCAGCAGTGAAGGGGACAGGGTCTATGGCTACACCTTC.

V gene TRBV6-1 combines with J gene TRBJ2-7; TRBD1 matches at 8 bases. V shed 3 bases, J shed 2 bases, and the junction held 3 bases outside the gene matches. The CDR3 is 14 residues long. CDR1 and CDR2 (germline): MNHNS, SASEGT. The CDR3, as DNA: TGTGCCAGCAGTGAGGACAGGGTCCCCTACGAGCAGTACTTC. It encodes CASSEDRVPYEQYF.

The V call is TRBV11-3, the J call TRBJ1-2; TRBD1 matches at 10 bases. CDR3 length: 15 residues. CDR1 and CDR2 from the germline V gene are SGHNT and YENEEA. J lost 7 bases, V lost 1 base, and 6 bases had no gene match. CDR3 in DNA: TGTGCCAGCAGCTTAGGGGGACAGGGGCAGGGTGGCTACACCTTC. It encodes CASSLGGQGQGGYTF.